The rows below give T cell receptor beta chains drawn from one sample of a study of blood T cell repertoires in COVID-19. Libraries were prepared by immunoSEQ multiplex PCR; TCRdb keeps only in-frame clonotypes and omits some of them. The sample yields about 110,000 clones, around nine tenths seen once. The sample comprised peripheral blood. The source of these receptors is an older woman who had recovered from COVID-19. The CDR3 runs from the conserved cysteine through the conserved F or W. D genes are given only for firm matches. Only part of the rows carry a size: once, few, many, or a class if the clone is expanded.

TRBJ1-5	NA	TRBD1	14	TRBV28	TGTGCCAGCAGGCTCATACAGGGGAATCAGCCCCAGCATTTT	CASRLIQGNQPQHF
TRBJ2-1	NA	TRBD2	18	TRBV24-1	TGTGCCACCAGTGACCAAAGCGGGACTAGCGGCCATCGATATGAGCAGTTCTTC	CATSDQSGTSGHRYEQFF
TRBJ1-1	NA	NA	14	TRBV2	TGTGCCAGCAGGGGGATAGGGGCGGTGTTTGAAGCTTTCTTT	CASRGIGAVFEAFF
TRBJ1-2	once	TRBD1	13	TRBV6-5	TGTGCCAGCAGCATCCAGACAGGGTATGGCTACACCTTC	CASSIQTGYGYTF
TRBJ1-4	NA	NA	16	TRBV6-1	TGTGCCAGCAGTGGCCAGGGCCGGGGGACTAATGAAAAACTGTTTTTT	CASSGQGRGTNEKLFF
TRBJ1-4	NA	NA	12	TRBV12-3/TRBV12-4	TGTGCCAGCAGTTTACAGTTCGGGAAACTGTTTTTT	CASSLQFGKLFF
TRBJ2-7	NA	NA	11	TRBV2	TGTGCCAGCAGTGAGCAGGGCGGGCAGTACTTC	CASSEQGGQYF
TRBJ2-7	NA	NA	12	TRBV7-9	TGTGCCAGCAGCTCCTACCGGAGCGAGCAGTACTTC	CASSSYRSEQYF
TRBJ2-1	NA	TRBD2	15	TRBV7-2	TGTGCCAGCAGCTCAACTTGGGAGGGAGTCAATGAGCAGTTCTTC	CASSSTWEGVNEQFF
TRBJ1-1	NA	TRBD1	17	TRBV6-4	TGTGCCAGCAGTGACCCACCGACAGGGGCTTTGAACACTGAAGCTTTCTTT	CASSDPPTGALNTEAFF
TRBJ2-7	NA	NA	16	TRBV7-6	TGTGCCAGCAGCTATCTACCTAGGGGCGGGGCCTACGAGCAGTACTTC	CASSYLPRGGAYEQYF
TRBJ2-1	NA	TRBD2	16	TRBV18	TGTGCCAGCTCACCACCTAGCGGGGGAGCCTACAATGAGCAGTTCTTC	CASSPPSGGAYNEQFF
TRBJ2-7	NA	TRBD2	15	TRBV19	TGTGCCAGTAGTATAGGGCCTAGCGGACTCTACGAGCAGTACTTC	CASSIGPSGLYEQYF
TRBJ2-3	NA	TRBD2	12	TRBV2	TGTGCCAGCCGCGGGAGGGGAGATACGCAGTATTTT	CASRGRGDTQYF
TRBJ2-7	once	TRBD2	15	TRBV7-2	TGTGCCAGCAGCGAACTAGCGGGGGTCCCTGGCGAGCAGTACTTC	CASSELAGVPGEQYF
TRBJ2-3	once	NA	12	TRBV7-9	TGTGCCAGCAGCCTGGTCGGAGATACGCAGTATTTT	CASSLVGDTQYF